The following is a TCR beta chain sequence with its context. The target antigen is unknown. The data were obtained in a study of shared clonotypes between healthy human individuals. Study in general: Three plates each covered CD4 naive and memory; CD8 naive two, CD8 memory one.

Study-level findings and limits: The study generally estimated greater richness for naive than memory subsets. Sampling involved blood alone; tissue repertoires likely differ.

Trimming removed 4 bases from V and 1 base from J, with 14 bases in between. Germline V gene data show CDR1 as SEHNR and CDR2 as FQNEAQ (reference sequence). The CDR3 has 16 residues. Profiled with immunoSEQ multiplex PCR; TCRdb holds only in-frame clones, not every one. The sample shows 1 million to 1.2 million clones, 70% to 80% of them seen only once. Sequencing used memory CD4+ T cells from PBMCs. Subset in this sample: CD45RA-negative fraction. The rearrangement links TRBV7-9 to TRBJ2-1; TRBD1 or TRBD2 may be the D gene (6 bases each). This sequence originates from a man younger than 35 in good health. Some clones in this sample may be carry-over from other donors' samples. For the CDR3, the DNA is TGTGCCAGCAGCTCGCGGCGAGGGGGGTCCTACAATGAGCAGTTCTTC. It specifies CASSSRRGGSYNEQFF.